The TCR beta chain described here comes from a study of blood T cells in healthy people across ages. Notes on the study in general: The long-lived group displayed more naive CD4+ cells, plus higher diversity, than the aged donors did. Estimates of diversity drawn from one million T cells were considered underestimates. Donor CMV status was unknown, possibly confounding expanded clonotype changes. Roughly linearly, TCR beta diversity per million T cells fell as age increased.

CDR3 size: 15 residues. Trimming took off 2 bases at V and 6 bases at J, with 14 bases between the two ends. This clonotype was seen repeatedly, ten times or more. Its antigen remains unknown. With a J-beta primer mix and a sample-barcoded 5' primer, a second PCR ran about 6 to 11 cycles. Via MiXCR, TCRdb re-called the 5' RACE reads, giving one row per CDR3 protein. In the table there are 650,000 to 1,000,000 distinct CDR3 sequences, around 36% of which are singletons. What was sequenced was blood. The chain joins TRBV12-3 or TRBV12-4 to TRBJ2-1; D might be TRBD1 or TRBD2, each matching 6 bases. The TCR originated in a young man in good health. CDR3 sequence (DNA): TGTGCCAGCAGTTTATTGGCAGGGGAGGCCAATGAGCAGTTCTTC. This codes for CASSLLAGEANEQFF.